One sample yielded the 4 T cell receptor beta chains listed below, sequenced in a study of blood T cell repertoires in COVID-19. Data came from immunoSEQ multiplex PCR; TCRdb stores just in-frame clones and leaves some out. The data contain 310,000 or so clones, 86% of them singletons. Material: peripheral blood. These receptors originate from a woman aged 45-59 years with acute or convalescent COVID-19.

V gene TRBV6-5 combines with J gene TRBJ2-7; tentatively, D is TRBD2 (6 bases). Germline lookup yields CDR1 MNHEY and CDR2 SVGAGI. The germline V and J ends were trimmed by 2 bases and 4 bases, with 18 bases remaining between them. The CDR3 sequence is 16 residues long. The CDR3 sequence is CASSYEAAGWTYEQYF. CDR3 DNA sequence: TGTGCCAGCAGTTACGAGGCGGCGGGATGGACGTACGAGCAGTACTTC.

This sequence joins TRBV5-5 and TRBJ2-1; 8 nucleotides match TRBD2. CDR3 length: 14 amino acids. V shed 1 base, J shed 9 bases, and the junction held 6 bases outside the gene matches. Germline V lookup: CDR1 SGHKS, CDR2 YYEKEE (reference sequence). The CDR3 region has the DNA TGTGCCAGCAGCTTGCTAGTTGCGGGGGGTGAGCAGTTCTTC. This gives the protein CASSLLVAGGEQFF.

The rearrangement joins TRBV7-8 to TRBJ1-1; no definite D call. Germline loops: CDR1 SGHVS, CDR2 FQNEAQ. Trimming took 5 bases from V and 0 from J, leaving 10 bases between them. CDR3 length equals 14 residues. CDR3 DNA: TGTGCCAGCAGCCGGGAGCTCATGAACACTGAAGCTTTCTTT. Translated: CASSRELMNTEAFF. The complete variable domain, with remaining parts taken from reference TRBV7-8 and TRBJ1-1, reads GAGVSQSPRYKVAKRGQDVALRCDPISGHVSLFWYQQALGQGPEFLTYFQNEAQLDKSGLPSDRFFAERPEGSVSTLKIQRTQQEDSAVYLCASSRELMNTEAFFGQGTRLTVV.

The V and J genes are TRBV10-3 and TRBJ2-6; 8 bases align to TRBD1. Trimming removed 6 bases from V and 0 bases from J; junction bases left unmatched: 10. Germline V gene sequence: CDR1 ENHRY, CDR2 SYGVKD. The CDR3 is 18 amino acids. This chain's CDR3 is CAIRGQGGLGSGANVLTF. DNA of the CDR3: TGTGCCATCAGAGGACAGGGAGGATTGGGCTCTGGGGCCAACGTCCTGACTTTC.